A selection of T cell receptor beta chains follows, all from one sample in a study of blood T cell repertoires in COVID-19. Measured with immunoSEQ multiplex PCR; TCRdb has only the in-frame clones, and not every one. This table has 200,000 or so clones, more than 70% appearing once. Sequencing input: peripheral blood. All receptors derive from a person aged 65 to 85 with COVID-19, enrolled during active disease. Each CDR3 is given with its conserved first and last residue. Fields, in order: V gene, D gene, J gene, clone size, CDR3 protein, CDR3 DNA. A D gene is named only where the DNA matches it firmly. Where a row states a size, it is once, few, many or the class of an expanded clone; other rows omit it.

V: TRBV9; D: TRBD2; J: TRBJ2-5; size: few; CDR3: CASSKTLRTSAETQYF; DNA: TGTGCCAGCAGCAAGACCTTAAGGACTAGCGCAGAGACCCAGTACTTC
V: TRBV21-1; D: -; J: TRBJ2-2; size: once; CDR3: CASSYRQATGELFF; DNA: TGTGCCAGCAGCTACCGTCAGGCGACCGGGGAGCTGTTTTTT
V: TRBV10-3; D: TRBD2; J: TRBJ2-3; size: -; CDR3: CAIRRERSSDTQYF; DNA: TGTGCCATCAGGCGGGAGAGGAGTTCAGATACGCAGTATTTT
V: TRBV30; D: -; J: TRBJ2-4; size: -; CDR3: CAWSVTAGDANIQYF; DNA: TGTGCCTGGAGTGTTACCGCGGGCGACGCAAACATTCAGTACTTC
V: TRBV19; D: -; J: TRBJ1-1; size: -; CDR3: CASSIRASRGTEAFF; DNA: TGTGCCAGTAGTATACGGGCATCCCGGGGCACTGAAGCTTTCTTT
V: TRBV27; D: -; J: TRBJ2-5; size: -; CDR3: CASSPYIPVAGGPETQYF; DNA: TGTGCCAGCAGTCCCTACATTCCAGTAGCCGGAGGGCCGGAGACCCAGTACTTC
V: TRBV7-9; D: TRBD1; J: TRBJ1-5; size: -; CDR3: CASSHTGGNQPQHF; DNA: TGTGCCAGCAGCCATACAGGGGGCAATCAGCCCCAGCATTTT
V: TRBV29-1; D: -; J: TRBJ1-2; size: -; CDR3: CSVGGTPGGYTF; DNA: TGCAGCGTGGGAGGCACACCTGGAGGCTACACCTTC
V: TRBV5-1; D: -; J: TRBJ2-5; size: -; CDR3: CASSSPEETQYF; DNA: TGCGCCAGCAGCTCCCCCGAGGAGACCCAGTACTTC
V: TRBV10-3; D: -; J: TRBJ2-7; size: -; CDR3: CAISAEAYEQYF; DNA: TGTGCCATCAGTGCGGAGGCCTACGAGCAGTACTTC
V: TRBV5-1; D: TRBD2; J: TRBJ2-3; size: -; CDR3: CAEVQELRGAHRGTDTQYF; DNA: TGCGCCGAAGTCCAAGAGTTGCGGGGGGCCCACCGGGGAACAGATACGCAGTATTTT
V: TRBV9; D: -; J: TRBJ2-1; size: -; CDR3: CASSVVGVSNEQFF; DNA: TGTGCCAGCAGCGTAGTAGGAGTTTCCAATGAGCAGTTCTTC
V: TRBV15; D: -; J: TRBJ2-7; size: -; CDR3: CATSRDSAAQYF; DNA: TGTGCCACCAGCAGAGATTCGGCGGCGCAGTACTTC
V: TRBV6-2/TRBV6-3; D: -; J: TRBJ2-7; size: -; CDR3: CASSRAGVEQYF; DNA: TGTGCCAGCAGTCGAGCAGGGGTTGAGCAGTACTTC
V: TRBV5-1; D: -; J: TRBJ1-4; size: once; CDR3: CASSMDISQNEKLFF; DNA: TGCGCCAGCAGCATGGACATAAGTCAAAATGAAAAACTGTTTTTT
V: TRBV28; D: TRBD1; J: TRBJ1-2; size: once; CDR3: CASSSSGPEGAYGYTF; DNA: TGTGCCAGCAGCAGCTCCGGCCCTGAGGGGGCATATGGCTACACCTTC
V: TRBV4-3; D: -; J: TRBJ1-4; size: few; CDR3: CASSQDIQPNEKLFF; DNA: TGCGCCAGCAGCCAAGATATACAGCCTAATGAAAAACTGTTTTTT
V: TRBV3-1/TRBV3-2; D: TRBD2; J: TRBJ2-7; size: -; CDR3: CASSRNPSGRAYEQYF; DNA: TGTGCCAGCAGCCGAAATCCTAGCGGGAGGGCCTACGAGCAGTACTTC
V: TRBV4-3; D: -; J: TRBJ2-3; size: -; CDR3: CASSQEYGGKDTQYF; DNA: TGCGCCAGCAGCCAAGAATACGGAGGGAAAGATACGCAGTATTTT
V: TRBV19; D: TRBD2; J: TRBJ2-6; size: -; CDR3: CASSLTAGDFGGANVLTF; DNA: TGTGCCAGTAGTTTGACAGCGGGAGATTTTGGGGGGGCCAACGTCCTGACTTTC
V: TRBV28; D: -; J: TRBJ2-7; size: -; CDR3: CASSLGVLAVSYEQYF; DNA: TGTGCCAGCAGTTTAGGGGTTCTAGCAGTCTCCTACGAGCAGTACTTC
V: TRBV7-2; D: -; J: TRBJ2-7; size: -; CDR3: CASSPEVAEQYF; DNA: TGTGCCAGCAGCCCAGAAGTGGCCGAGCAGTACTTC
V: TRBV12-3/TRBV12-4; D: -; J: TRBJ2-1; size: -; CDR3: CASSSSRVGEQFF; DNA: TGTGCCAGCAGTTCGTCGAGGGTCGGAGAGCAGTTCTTC
V: TRBV11-2; D: -; J: TRBJ2-2; size: -; CDR3: CASIRFGELFF; DNA: TGTGCCAGCATCAGATTCGGGGAGCTGTTTTTT
V: TRBV5-1; D: -; J: TRBJ2-2; size: once; CDR3: CASSSGQTGELFF; DNA: TGCGCCAGCAGCTCCGGACAAACCGGGGAGCTGTTTTTT
V: TRBV18; D: TRBD1; J: TRBJ1-3; size: -; CDR3: CASSPGQGVAGNTIYF; DNA: TGTGCCAGCTCACCCGGACAGGGAGTTGCGGGAAACACCATATATTTT
V: TRBV7-8; D: -; J: TRBJ2-7; size: -; CDR3: CASSVLTGSYEQYF; DNA: TGTGCCAGCAGCGTACTTACCGGGTCGTACGAGCAGTACTTC
V: TRBV10-3; D: TRBD2; J: TRBJ2-1; size: -; CDR3: CAISVSRGLAGDNEQFF; DNA: TGTGCCATCAGTGTTTCTAGGGGACTAGCGGGGGACAATGAGCAGTTCTTC
V: TRBV19; D: -; J: TRBJ1-1; size: few; CDR3: CASGLGQNTEAFF; DNA: TGTGCCAGTGGTTTGGGACAGAACACTGAAGCTTTCTTT
V: TRBV24-1; D: -; J: TRBJ2-7; size: -; CDR3: CATSDGHSYEQYF; DNA: TGTGCCACCAGTGACGGTCACTCCTACGAGCAGTACTTC
V: TRBV7-8; D: TRBD2; J: TRBJ2-7; size: -; CDR3: CASSYRQTSGLFSYEQYF; DNA: TGTGCCAGCAGCTATAGACAGACTAGCGGATTGTTCTCCTACGAGCAGTACTTC
V: TRBV9; D: TRBD1; J: TRBJ2-1; size: medium-sized; CDR3: CASTSPGGEQFF; DNA: TGTGCCAGCACCAGCCCAGGGGGTGAGCAGTTCTTC
V: TRBV4-3; D: -; J: TRBJ2-7; size: many; CDR3: CASSQRTGREQYF; DNA: TGCGCCAGCAGCCAGAGAACAGGGCGGGAGCAGTACTTC
V: TRBV2; D: -; J: TRBJ2-7; size: once; CDR3: CASSQGPPYEQYF; DNA: TGTGCCAGCAGCCAGGGTCCCCCCTACGAGCAGTACTTC
V: TRBV27; D: TRBD2; J: TRBJ2-3; size: -; CDR3: CASSPKDGTIIDTQYF; DNA: TGTGCCAGCAGTCCCAAGGACGGGACTATTATAGATACGCAGTATTTT
V: TRBV19; D: TRBD1; J: TRBJ1-5; size: -; CDR3: CASSTTEQGADNQPQHF; DNA: TGTGCCAGTAGTACAACCGAACAGGGGGCGGATAATCAGCCCCAGCATTTT
V: TRBV7-2; D: -; J: TRBJ1-2; size: -; CDR3: CASTLASEGLYGYTF; DNA: TGTGCCAGCACCCTAGCGTCGGAGGGGCTTTATGGCTACACCTTC
V: TRBV4-1; D: TRBD2; J: TRBJ2-7; size: -; CDR3: CASSQGALWREVEQYF; DNA: TGCGCCAGCAGCCAAGGGGCTTTATGGCGGGAGGTCGAGCAGTACTTC
V: TRBV28; D: -; J: TRBJ1-2; size: -; CDR3: CASSLTGVHLLFYGYTF; DNA: TGTGCCAGCAGTTTAACGGGAGTCCACCTACTATTCTATGGCTACACCTTC
V: TRBV19; D: -; J: TRBJ1-5; size: -; CDR3: CASSPARQPQHF; DNA: TGTGCCAGTAGTCCCGCCCGGCAGCCCCAGCATTTT
V: TRBV9; D: TRBD1; J: TRBJ1-6; size: -; CDR3: CASEPGTGSRNSPLHF; DNA: TGTGCCAGCGAGCCCGGGACAGGGTCTAGGAATTCACCCCTCCACTTT
V: TRBV5-5; D: TRBD1; J: TRBJ2-7; size: once; CDR3: CASTPTGVGYEQYF; DNA: TGTGCCAGCACACCTACAGGGGTGGGCTACGAGCAGTACTTC
V: TRBV6-1; D: -; J: TRBJ2-3; size: -; CDR3: CASSVVWTALSDTQYF; DNA: TGTGCCAGCAGTGTAGTCTGGACAGCGCTTTCAGATACGCAGTATTTT
V: TRBV9; D: -; J: TRBJ1-5; size: -; CDR3: CASSVGGGQPQHF; DNA: TGTGCCAGCAGCGTAGGGGGAGGACAGCCCCAGCATTTT
V: TRBV28; D: TRBD1; J: TRBJ2-7; size: -; CDR3: CASSTSFLGQGHEQYF; DNA: TGTGCCAGCAGTACATCTTTTCTGGGACAGGGTCACGAGCAGTACTTC